Shown below are 6 T cell receptor beta chains from a single sample sequenced in a study of shared clonotypes between healthy human individuals. Terminally differentiated effector memory CD45RA+ cells were excluded by CCR7 positive selection of CD45RO-negative cells. Only in-frame clones appear in the TCRdb table, and some are missing; sequencing was by immunoSEQ multiplex PCR. The sample has about 2 million clones, 85% to 95% seen once. The sequencing input was naive CD8+ T cells sorted from blood. These receptors all stem from a man aged 18 to 29 in good health.

The CDR3 loop is CASTKTDAGYQPQHF. For the CDR3, the DNA is TGTGCCAGCACTAAGACGGACGCCGGGTATCAGCCCCAGCATTTT. The V call is TRBV6-9, the J call TRBJ1-5, with D unclear. The CDR3 runs 15 residues. Trimming took 7 bases from V and 5 from J, leaving 18 bases between them. The germline gives CDR1 MNHGY, CDR2 SVAAGI.

The gene calls are TRBV29-1 and TRBJ2-3; no clear D gene. Per the germline V gene, CDR1 is SQVTM and CDR2 is ANQGSEA. CDR3 size: 15 residues. With 0 bases removed from V and 3 bases from J, the gap between germline ends came to 13 bases. For the CDR3, the DNA is TGCAGCGTTGAAGATTACCCGTTGGGGACAGATACGCAGTATTTT. This encodes CSVEDYPLGTDTQYF.

This chain uses TRBV4-1 with TRBJ2-7; D possibly corresponds to TRBD2 (5 bases). The ends were cut back, 4 bases at V and 7 bases at J, with 11 bases in the middle. The CDR3 covers 12 residues. Germline V gene lookup returns CDR1 MGHRA and CDR2 YSYEKL. The CDR3 coding sequence is TGCGCCAGCAGCCTTACCGGGATGGAGCAGTACTTC. The encoded protein is CASSLTGMEQYF.

A remark on this clone: Other DNA sequences in this sample translate to the same CDR3. This chain uses TRBV11-2 with TRBJ2-7; D uncertain. From germline, CDR1 is SGHAT and CDR2 FQNNGV. Deletions cut 1 base from V and 3 bases from J, with 7 bases between. This CDR3 has 13 amino acids. CDR3 in amino acids: CASSLGLGYEQYF. The DNA of the CDR3 is TGTGCCAGCAGCTTAGGGCTAGGCTACGAGCAGTACTTC.

The CDR3 loop is CASRGRGTGANVLTF. For the CDR3, the DNA is TGTGCCAGCAGGGGTCGGGGAACTGGGGCCAACGTCCTGACTTTC. The chain employs TRBV13 and TRBJ2-6, with TRBD2 as a possible D gene (5 bases). Germline assignment: CDR1 PRHDT and CDR2 FYEKMQ (reference sequence). The length of the CDR3 is 15 residues. Trimming shortened V by 6 bases and J by 2 bases, and 11 bases separated the two germline ends. The entire variable domain, with the rest obtained from reference TRBV13 and TRBJ2-6, is as follows: AAGVIQSPRHLIKEKRETATLKCYPIPRHDTVYWYQQGPGQDPQFLISFYEKMQSDKGSIPDRFSAQQFSDYHSELNMSSLELGDSALYFCASRGRGTGANVLTFGAGSRLTVL.

The chain links TRBV25-1 to TRBJ2-1, with TRBD2 matching 8 bases. Losses at the gene ends were 1 base for V and 2 bases for J; bases not matched to a gene: 4. CDR3 length: 16 amino acids. From germline, CDR1 is MGHDK and CDR2 SYGVNS. The CDR3 reads CASSELEAGAYNEQFF. For the CDR3, the DNA is TGTGCCAGCAGTGAATTAGAAGCGGGGGCCTACAATGAGCAGTTCTTC.